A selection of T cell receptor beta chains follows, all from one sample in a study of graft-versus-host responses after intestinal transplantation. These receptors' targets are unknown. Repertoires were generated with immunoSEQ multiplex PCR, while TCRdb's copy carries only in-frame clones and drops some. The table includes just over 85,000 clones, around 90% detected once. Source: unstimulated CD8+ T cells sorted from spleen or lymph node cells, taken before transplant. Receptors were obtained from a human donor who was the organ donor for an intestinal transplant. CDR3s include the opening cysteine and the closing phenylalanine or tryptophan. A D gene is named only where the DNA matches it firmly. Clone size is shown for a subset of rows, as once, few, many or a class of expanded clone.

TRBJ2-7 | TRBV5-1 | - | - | TGCGCCAGCAGCTCGGGGGGCGGGACCTACGAGCAGTACTTC | CASSSGGGTYEQYF
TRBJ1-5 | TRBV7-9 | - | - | TGTGCCAGCAGCGAAAACAGGGAGCCCCAGCATTTT | CASSENREPQHF
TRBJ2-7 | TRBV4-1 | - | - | TGCGCCAGCAGCCAAGTTTGGGAGGACGGCTCCTACGAGCAGTACTTC | CASSQVWEDGSYEQYF
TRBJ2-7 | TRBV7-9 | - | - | TGTGCCAGCAGCTTTCTCGGGATCCCCTACGAGCAGTACTTC | CASSFLGIPYEQYF
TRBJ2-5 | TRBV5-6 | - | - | TGTGCCAGCAGCTTGTATCTAACTGAGCAGTACTTC | CASSLYLTEQYF
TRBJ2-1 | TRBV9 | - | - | TGTGCCAGCAGCGTAGTAAGGGGGAGTGAGCAGTTCTTC | CASSVVRGSEQFF
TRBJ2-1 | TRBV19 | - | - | TGTGCCAGTAACCAGGGGCCTCGATACAATGAGCAGTTCTTC | CASNQGPRYNEQFF
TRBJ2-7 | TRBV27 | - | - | TGTGCCAGCAGTCTCCAGGCCGGGATCGCCTCCTACGAGCAGTACTTC | CASSLQAGIASYEQYF
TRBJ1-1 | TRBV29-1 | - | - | TGCAGCGTTGAATTTGGGCCTGAAGCTTTCTTT | CSVEFGPEAFF
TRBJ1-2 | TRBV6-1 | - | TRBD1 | TGTGCCAGCTTCACCGGGACAGGGGTTGCCTATGGCTACACCTTC | CASFTGTGVAYGYTF
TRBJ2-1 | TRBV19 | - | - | TGTGCCAGTAGTATTTTCGGGGAGATGTACAATGAGCAGTTCTTC | CASSIFGEMYNEQFF
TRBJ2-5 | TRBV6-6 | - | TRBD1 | TGTGCCAGCAGTTATACGGGGACAGGGCCTTGGGAGACCCAGTACTTC | CASSYTGTGPWETQYF
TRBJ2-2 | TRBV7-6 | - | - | TGTGCCAGCAGTCGCCCACGAGACAGTGCGACCGGGGAGCTGTTTTTT | CASSRPRDSATGELFF
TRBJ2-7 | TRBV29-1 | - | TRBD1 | TGCAGCGTGGGATACAGGGGCTACGAGCAGTACTTC | CSVGYRGYEQYF
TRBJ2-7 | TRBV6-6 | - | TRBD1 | TGTGCCAGCAGCCCAGACAGGGACTACGAGCAGTACTTC | CASSPDRDYEQYF
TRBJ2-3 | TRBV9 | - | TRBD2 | TGTGCCAGCAGCGTAGGACTCCGACTAGCGGGGTTTCAAGATACGCAGTATTTT | CASSVGLRLAGFQDTQYF
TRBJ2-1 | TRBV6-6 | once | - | TGTGGGGTAGGGGAAAATGAGCAGTTCTTC | CGVGENEQFF
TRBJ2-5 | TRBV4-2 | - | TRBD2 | TGTGCCAGCAGCCAAGTGGGTAGCGGGGGTGTGCAAGAGACCCAGTACTTC | CASSQVGSGGVQETQYF
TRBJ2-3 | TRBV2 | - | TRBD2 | TGTGCCACGCTAGCGGGGGAGGTAACAGATACGCAGTATTTT | CATLAGEVTDTQYF
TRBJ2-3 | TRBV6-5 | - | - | TGTGCCAGCAGCCGAAGGGGGGGCCAAACGCAGTATTTT | CASSRRGGQTQYF
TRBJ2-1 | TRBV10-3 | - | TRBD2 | TGTGCCATCAATCCAAGGGGGATTCCGGGACTAGCTAATGAGCAGTTCTTC | CAINPRGIPGLANEQFF
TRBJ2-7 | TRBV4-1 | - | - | TGCGCCAGCAGCCCACAGGGTATCTACGAGCAGTACTTC | CASSPQGIYEQYF
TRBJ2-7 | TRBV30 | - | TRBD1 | TGTGCCTGGAGACTTCAGGGGGCGAGCGAGCAGTACTTC | CAWRLQGASEQYF
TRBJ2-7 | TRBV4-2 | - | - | TGTGCCAGCAGCCAATGGTGGCTAGCGAGCTCCTACGAGCAGTACTTC | CASSQWWLASSYEQYF
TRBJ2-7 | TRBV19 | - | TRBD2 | TGTGCCAGTAGTATCCGCGGGGGGGCCTACGAGCAGTACTTC | CASSIRGGAYEQYF
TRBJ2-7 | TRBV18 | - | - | TGTGCCAGCTCACCGGCCAGCGGGTGGGAGCTCTCCTACGAGCAGTACTTC | CASSPASGWELSYEQYF